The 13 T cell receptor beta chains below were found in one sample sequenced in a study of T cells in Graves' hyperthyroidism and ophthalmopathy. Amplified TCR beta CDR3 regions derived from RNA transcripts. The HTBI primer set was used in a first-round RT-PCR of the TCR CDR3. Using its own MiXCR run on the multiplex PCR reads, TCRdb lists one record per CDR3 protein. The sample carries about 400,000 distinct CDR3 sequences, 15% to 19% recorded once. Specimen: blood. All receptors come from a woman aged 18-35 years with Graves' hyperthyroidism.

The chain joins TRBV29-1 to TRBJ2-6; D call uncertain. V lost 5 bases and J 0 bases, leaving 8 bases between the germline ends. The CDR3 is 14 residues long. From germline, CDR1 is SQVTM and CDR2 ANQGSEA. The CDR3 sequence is CSVQRGSGANVLTF. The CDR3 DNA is TGCAGCGTTCAGCGAGGCTCTGGGGCCAACGTCCTGACTTTC.

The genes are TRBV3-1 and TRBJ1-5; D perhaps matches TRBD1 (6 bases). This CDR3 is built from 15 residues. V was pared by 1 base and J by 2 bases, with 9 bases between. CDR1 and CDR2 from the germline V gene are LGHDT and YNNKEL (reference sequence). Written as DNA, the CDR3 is TGTGCCAGCAGCCAAGGGGGGGCCGGCAATCAGCCCCAGCATTTT. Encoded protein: CASSQGGAGNQPQHF.

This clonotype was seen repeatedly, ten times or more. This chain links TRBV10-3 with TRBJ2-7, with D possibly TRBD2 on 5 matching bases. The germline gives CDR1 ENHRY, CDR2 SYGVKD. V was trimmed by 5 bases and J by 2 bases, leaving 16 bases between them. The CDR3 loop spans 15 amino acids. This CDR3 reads CAISSGVGVAYEQYF. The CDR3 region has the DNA TGTGCCATCAGTTCCGGGGTGGGAGTGGCCTACGAGCAGTACTTC.

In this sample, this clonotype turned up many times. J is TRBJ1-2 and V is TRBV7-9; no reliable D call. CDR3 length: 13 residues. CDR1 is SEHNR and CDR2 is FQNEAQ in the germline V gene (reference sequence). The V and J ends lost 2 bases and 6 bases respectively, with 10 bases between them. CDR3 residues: CASSLRSPDGYTF. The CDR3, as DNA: TGTGCCAGCAGCTTACGGTCTCCCGATGGCTACACCTTC.

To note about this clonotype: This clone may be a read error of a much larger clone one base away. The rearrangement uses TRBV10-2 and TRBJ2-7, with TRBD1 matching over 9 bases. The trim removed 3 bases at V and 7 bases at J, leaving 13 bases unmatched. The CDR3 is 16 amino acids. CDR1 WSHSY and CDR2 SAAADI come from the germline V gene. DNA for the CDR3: TGCGCCAGCAGTGACCCGGGACAGGGCGGTCGAAATGAGCAGTACTTC. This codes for CASSDPGQGGRNEQYF.

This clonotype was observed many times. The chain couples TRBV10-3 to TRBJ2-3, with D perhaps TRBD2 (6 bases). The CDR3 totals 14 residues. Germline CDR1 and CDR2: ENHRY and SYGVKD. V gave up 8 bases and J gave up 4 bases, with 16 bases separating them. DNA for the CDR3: TGTGCCATCCGGGCGGGGCTTAGGGCAGATACGCAGTATTTT. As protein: CAIRAGLRADTQYF.

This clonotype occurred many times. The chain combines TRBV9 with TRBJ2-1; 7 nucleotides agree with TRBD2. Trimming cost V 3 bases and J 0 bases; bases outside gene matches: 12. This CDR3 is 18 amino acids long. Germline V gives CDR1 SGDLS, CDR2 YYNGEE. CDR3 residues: CASSAPGEGGVSYNEQFF. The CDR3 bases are TGTGCCAGCAGCGCACCGGGGGAGGGCGGAGTCTCCTACAATGAGCAGTTCTTC.

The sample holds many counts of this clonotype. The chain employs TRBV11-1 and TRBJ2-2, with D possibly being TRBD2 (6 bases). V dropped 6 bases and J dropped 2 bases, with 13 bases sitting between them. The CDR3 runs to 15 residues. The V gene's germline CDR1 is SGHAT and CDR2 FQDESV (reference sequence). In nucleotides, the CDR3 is TGTGCCAGCAGACCAGGGACTTCTAACACCGGGGAGCTGTTTTTT. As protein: CASRPGTSNTGELFF.

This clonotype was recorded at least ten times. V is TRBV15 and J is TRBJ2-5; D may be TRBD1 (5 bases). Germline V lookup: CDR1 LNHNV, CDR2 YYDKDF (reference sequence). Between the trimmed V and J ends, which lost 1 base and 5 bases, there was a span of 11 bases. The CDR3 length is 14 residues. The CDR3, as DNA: TGTGCCACCAGCAGAGCCCCAAAGGGGGAGACCCAGTACTTC. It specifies CATSRAPKGETQYF. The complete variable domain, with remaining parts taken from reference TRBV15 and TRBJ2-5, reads DAMVIQNPRYQVTQFGKPVTLSCSQTLNHNVMYWYQQKSSQAPKLLFHYYDKDFNNEADTPDNFQSRRPNTSFCFLDIRSPGLGDTAMYLCATSRAPKGETQYFGPGTRLLVL.

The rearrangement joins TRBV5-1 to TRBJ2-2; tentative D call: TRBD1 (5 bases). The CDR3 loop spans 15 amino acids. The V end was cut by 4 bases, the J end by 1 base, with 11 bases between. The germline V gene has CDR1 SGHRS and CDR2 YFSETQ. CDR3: CASSPNGQNTGELFF. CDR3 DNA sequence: TGCGCCAGCAGCCCTAATGGACAGAACACCGGGGAGCTGTTTTTT.

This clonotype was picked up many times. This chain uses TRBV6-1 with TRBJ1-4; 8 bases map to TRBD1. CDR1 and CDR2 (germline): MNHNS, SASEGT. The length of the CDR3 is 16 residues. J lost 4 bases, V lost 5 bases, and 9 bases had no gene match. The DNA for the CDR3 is TGTGCCAGCAGTTCCGGACAGGGAGTTGGTAATGAAAAACTGTTTTTT. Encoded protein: CASSSGQGVGNEKLFF.

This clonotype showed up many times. CDR3 DNA: TGTGCCAGCTCACCAGGGGACTGGCACAATGAGCAGTTCTTC. Translation gives CASSPGDWHNEQFF. The J gene is TRBJ2-1, the V gene TRBV18, with a possible D match to TRBD2 (6 bases). CDR1 and CDR2 from the germline V gene are KGHSH and LQKENI. Trimming pared 2 bases from V and 5 bases from J, leaving 10 bases between. The CDR3 totals 14 residues.

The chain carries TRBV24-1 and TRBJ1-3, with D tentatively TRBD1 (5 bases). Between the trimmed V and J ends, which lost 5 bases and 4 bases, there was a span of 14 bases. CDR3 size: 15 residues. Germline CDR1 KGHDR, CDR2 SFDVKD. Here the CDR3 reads CATSAWDGRGNTIYF. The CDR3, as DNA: TGTGCCACCAGTGCCTGGGACGGTAGGGGAAACACCATATATTTT.